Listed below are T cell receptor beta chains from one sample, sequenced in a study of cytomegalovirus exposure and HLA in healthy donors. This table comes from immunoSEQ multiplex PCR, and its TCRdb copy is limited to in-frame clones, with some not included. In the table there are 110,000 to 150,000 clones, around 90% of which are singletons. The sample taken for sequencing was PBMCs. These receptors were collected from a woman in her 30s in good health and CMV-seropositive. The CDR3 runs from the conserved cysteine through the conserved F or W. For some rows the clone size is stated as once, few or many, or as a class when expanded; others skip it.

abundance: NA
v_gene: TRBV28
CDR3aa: CASSLGRGSDEQFF

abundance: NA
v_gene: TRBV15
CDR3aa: CATSRVSLARRDEQYF

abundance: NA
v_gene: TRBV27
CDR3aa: CASSSRTRGGSEGYTF

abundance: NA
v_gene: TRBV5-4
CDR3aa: CASSRLQGKNANEKLFF

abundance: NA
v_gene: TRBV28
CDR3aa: CASSSGTSGSREQYF

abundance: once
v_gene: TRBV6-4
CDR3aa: CASSAGGSTDTQYF

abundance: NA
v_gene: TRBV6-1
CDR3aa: CASSELSGSLLYNEQFF

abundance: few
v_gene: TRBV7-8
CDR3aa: CASSLRRDRGYEQYF

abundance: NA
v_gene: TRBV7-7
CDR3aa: CASSFGGGLREEQYF

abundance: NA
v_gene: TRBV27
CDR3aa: CASSLAGGIYGYTF

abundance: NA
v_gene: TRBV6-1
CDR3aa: CASSGLAGGQGEQYF

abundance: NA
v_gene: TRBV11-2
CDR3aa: CASSLVRLSSGNTIYF

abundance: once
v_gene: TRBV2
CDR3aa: CASSEQGRETQYF

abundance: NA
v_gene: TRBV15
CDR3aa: CATSRIGGTLTGELFF

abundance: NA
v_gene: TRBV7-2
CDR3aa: CASSLEGQGRNIQYF

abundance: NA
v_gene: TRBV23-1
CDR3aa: CASSQPHQGGSENTEAFF

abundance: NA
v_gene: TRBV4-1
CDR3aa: CASSQLQGGGYGYTF

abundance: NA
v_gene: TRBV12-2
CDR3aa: CASRPDRDRVRFGYTF

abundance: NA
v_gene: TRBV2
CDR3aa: CASRSTGGVYEQYF

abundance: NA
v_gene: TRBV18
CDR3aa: CASSPMLAGGLVEQFF

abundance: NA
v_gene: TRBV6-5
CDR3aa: CASSGRGGTQYF

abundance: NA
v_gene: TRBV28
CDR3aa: CASSLGVWRRSYEQYF

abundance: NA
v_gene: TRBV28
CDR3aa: CASSPSNRLASETQYF

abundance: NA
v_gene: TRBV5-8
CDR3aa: CASSNQGGPAYEQYF

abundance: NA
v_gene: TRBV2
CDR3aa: CASSEAQRGKGNTIYF

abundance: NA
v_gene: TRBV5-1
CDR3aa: CASSSTGIETQYF

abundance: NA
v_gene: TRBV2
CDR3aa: CASKRLAGQGGELFF

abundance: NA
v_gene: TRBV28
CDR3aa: CASSTTGVSYGYTF

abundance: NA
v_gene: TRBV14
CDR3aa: CASSQGSGYEQYF

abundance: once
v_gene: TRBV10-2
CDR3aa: CASSESKFSGGVADTQYF

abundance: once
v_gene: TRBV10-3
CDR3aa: CAISEAAGGETQYF

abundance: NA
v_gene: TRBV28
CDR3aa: CASSASVAELAKNIQYF

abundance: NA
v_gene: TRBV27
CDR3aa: CASSSGTPYYEQYF

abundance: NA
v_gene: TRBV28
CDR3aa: CASSEVDTEAFF

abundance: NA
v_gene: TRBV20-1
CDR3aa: CSAELQETQYF

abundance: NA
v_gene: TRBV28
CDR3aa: CASSLGQDLNIQYF

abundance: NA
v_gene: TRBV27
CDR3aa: CASSPGQPYNEQFF

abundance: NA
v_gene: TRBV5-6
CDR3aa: CASSLSAEGDIQYF

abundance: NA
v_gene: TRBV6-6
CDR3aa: CASSPIGLAVTGELFF

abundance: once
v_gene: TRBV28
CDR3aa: CASRVAGSSSYEQYF

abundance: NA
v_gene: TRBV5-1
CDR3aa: CASSFDTNTGELFF

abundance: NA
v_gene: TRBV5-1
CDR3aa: CASSHYLRDRVFYEQYF

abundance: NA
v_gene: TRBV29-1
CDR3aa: CSVAVNTEAFF

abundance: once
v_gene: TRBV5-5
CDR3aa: CASSFRDRGIHEQYF

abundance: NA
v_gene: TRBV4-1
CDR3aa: CASSQVARGVADTQYF

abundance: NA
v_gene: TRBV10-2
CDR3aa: CATGTSGYEQYF

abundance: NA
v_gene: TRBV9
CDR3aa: CASSGTSAQETQYF

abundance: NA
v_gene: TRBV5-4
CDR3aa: CASSLGLAGGNEQFF

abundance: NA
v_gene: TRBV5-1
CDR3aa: CASSQDNDYEQYF